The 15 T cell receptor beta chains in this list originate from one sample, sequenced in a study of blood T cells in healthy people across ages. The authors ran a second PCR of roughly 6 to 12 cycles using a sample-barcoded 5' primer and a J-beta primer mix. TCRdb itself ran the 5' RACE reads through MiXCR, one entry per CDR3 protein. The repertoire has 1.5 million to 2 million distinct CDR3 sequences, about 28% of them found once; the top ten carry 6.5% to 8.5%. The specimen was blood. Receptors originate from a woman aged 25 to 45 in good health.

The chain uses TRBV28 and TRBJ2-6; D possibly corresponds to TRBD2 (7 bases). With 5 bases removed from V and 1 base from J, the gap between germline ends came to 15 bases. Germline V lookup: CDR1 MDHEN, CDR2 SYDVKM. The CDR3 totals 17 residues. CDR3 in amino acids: CASSNSGGESGANVLTF. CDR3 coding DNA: TGTGCCAGCAGTAATTCGGGGGGCGAGTCTGGGGCCAACGTCCTGACTTTC.

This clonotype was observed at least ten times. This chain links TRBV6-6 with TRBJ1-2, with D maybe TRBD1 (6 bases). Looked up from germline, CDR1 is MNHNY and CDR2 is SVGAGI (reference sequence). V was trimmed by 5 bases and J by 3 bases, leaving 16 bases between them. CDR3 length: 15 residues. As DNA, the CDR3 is TGTGCCAGCAGTGCCCCAACGGGGGCCGACTATGGCTACACCTTC. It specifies CASSAPTGADYGYTF.

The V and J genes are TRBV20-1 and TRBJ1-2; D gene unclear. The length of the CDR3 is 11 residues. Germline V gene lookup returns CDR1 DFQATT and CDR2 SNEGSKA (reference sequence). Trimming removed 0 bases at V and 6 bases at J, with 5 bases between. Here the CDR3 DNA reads TGCAGTGCTAGAGATCTACATGGCTACACCTTC. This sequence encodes CSARDLHGYTF.

The CDR3 sequence is CASSPGLAGASGELFF. The DNA for the CDR3 is TGTGCCAGCAGCCCAGGACTAGCGGGAGCTTCCGGGGAGCTGTTTTTT. This rearrangement joins TRBV9 to TRBJ2-2; 13 nucleotides match TRBD2. The CDR3 is 16 residues long. V lost 4 bases and J lost 6; bases outside the gene matches: 6. CDR1 and CDR2 from the germline V gene are SGDLS and YYNGEE.

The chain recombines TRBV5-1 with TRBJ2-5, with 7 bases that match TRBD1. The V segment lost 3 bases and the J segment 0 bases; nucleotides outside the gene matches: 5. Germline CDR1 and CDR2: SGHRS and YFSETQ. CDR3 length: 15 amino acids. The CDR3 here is CASSWTGTDQETQYF. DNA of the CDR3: TGCGCCAGCAGCTGGACCGGGACAGACCAAGAGACCCAGTACTTC.

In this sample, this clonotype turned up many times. This chain's CDR3 is CASGSDGEETQYF. The CDR3 DNA follows: TGTGCCAGCGGCTCAGATGGGGAAGAGACCCAGTACTTC. The rearrangement uses TRBV12-3 or TRBV12-4 and TRBJ2-5; D gene ambiguous. This CDR3 has 13 residues. Trimming stripped 8 bases from V and 3 bases from J, with 13 bases between.

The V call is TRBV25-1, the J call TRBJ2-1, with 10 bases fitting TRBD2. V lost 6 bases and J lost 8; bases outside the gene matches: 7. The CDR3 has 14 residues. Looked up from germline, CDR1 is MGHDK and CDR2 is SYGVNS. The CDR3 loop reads CASSKAGGPYEQFF. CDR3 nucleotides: TGTGCCAGCAGCAAAGCGGGAGGGCCGTATGAGCAGTTCTTC.

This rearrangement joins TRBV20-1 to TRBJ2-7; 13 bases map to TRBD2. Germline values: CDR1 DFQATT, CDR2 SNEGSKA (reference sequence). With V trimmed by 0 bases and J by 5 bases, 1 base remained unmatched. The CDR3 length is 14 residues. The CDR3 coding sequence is TGCAGTGCTAGAGAGACTAGCGGGAGGAACGAGCAGTACTTC. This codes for CSARETSGRNEQYF.

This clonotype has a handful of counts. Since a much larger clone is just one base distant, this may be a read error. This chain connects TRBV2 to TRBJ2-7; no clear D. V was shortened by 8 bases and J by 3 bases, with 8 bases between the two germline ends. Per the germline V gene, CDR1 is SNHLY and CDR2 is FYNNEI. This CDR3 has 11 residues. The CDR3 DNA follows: TGTGCCAGCGGCCCCAACTACGAGCAGTACTTC. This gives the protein CASGPNYEQYF.

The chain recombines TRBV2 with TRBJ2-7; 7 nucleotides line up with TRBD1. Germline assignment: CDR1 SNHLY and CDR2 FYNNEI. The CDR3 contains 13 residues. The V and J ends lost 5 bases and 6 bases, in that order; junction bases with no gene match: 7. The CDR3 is CASSPLTGAEQYF. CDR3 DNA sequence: TGTGCCAGCAGTCCCCTAACAGGGGCCGAGCAGTACTTC.

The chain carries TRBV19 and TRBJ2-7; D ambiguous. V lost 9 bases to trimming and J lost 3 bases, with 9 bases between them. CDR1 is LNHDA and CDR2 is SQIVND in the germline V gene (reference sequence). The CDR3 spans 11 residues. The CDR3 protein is CASWSGYEQYF. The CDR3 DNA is TGTGCCAGCTGGTCGGGCTACGAGCAGTACTTC.

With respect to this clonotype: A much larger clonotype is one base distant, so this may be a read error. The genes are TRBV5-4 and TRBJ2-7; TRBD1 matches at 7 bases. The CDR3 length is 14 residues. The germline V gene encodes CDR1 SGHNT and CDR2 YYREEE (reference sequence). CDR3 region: CTSSLRDSFHEQYF. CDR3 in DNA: TGTACCAGCAGCTTAAGGGACAGTTTCCACGAGCAGTACTTC.

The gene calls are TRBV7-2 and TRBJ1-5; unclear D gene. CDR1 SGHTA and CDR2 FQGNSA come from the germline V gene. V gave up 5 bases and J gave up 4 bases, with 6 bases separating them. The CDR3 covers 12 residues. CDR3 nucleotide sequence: TGTGCCAGCAGCAAGATGAATCAGCCCCAGCATTTT. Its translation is CASSKMNQPQHF.

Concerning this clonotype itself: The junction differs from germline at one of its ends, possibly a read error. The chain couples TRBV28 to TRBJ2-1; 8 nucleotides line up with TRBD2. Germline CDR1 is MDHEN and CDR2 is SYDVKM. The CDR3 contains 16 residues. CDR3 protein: CASRWRGVRSHNEQFF. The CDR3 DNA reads TGTGCCAGCAGGTGGCGGGGGGTCCGCTCCCACAACGAGCAGTTCTTC.

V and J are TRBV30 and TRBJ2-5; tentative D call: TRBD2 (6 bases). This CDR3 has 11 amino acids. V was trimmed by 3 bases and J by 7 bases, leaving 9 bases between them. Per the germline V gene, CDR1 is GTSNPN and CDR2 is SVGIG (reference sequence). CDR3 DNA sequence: TGTGCCTGGAGCGAACTAGCGACCCAGTACTTC. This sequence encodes CAWSELATQYF.